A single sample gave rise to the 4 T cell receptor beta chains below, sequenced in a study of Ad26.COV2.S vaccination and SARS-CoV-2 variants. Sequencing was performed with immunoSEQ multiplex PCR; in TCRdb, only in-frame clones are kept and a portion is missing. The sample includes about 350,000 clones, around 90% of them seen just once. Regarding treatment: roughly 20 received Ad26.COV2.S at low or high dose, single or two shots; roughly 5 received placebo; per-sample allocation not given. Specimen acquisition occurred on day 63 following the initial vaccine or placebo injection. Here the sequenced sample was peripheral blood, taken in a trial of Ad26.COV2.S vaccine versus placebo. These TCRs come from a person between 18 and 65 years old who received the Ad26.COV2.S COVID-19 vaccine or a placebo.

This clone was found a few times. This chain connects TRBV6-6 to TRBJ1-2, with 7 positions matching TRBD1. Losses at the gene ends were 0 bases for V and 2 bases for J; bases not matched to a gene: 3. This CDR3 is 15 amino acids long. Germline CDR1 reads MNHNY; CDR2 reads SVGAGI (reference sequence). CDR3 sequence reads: CASSYSDRTNYGYTF. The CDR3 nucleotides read TGTGCCAGCAGTTACTCGGACAGGACGAACTATGGCTACACCTTC.

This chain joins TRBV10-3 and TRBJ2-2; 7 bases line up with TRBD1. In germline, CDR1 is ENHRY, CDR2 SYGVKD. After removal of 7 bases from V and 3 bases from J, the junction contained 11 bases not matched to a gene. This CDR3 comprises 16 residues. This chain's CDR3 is CAIKYGRDSYTGELFF. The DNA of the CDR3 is TGTGCCATCAAATACGGCCGGGACAGTTACACCGGGGAGCTGTTTTTT.

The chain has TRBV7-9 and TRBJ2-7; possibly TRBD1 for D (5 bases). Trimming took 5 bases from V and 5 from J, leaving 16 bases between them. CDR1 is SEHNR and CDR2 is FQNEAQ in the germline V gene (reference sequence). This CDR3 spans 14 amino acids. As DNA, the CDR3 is TGTGCCAGCAGCCAAGGGGTGGAGAAAGACGAGCAGTACTTC. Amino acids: CASSQGVEKDEQYF.

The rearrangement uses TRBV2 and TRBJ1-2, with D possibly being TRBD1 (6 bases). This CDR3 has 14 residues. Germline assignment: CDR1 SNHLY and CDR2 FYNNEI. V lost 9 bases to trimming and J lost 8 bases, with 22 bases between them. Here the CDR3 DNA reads TGTGCCAGTGAGGCCTTTACAGGGACGGGGGGCTACACCTTC. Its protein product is CASEAFTGTGGYTF.